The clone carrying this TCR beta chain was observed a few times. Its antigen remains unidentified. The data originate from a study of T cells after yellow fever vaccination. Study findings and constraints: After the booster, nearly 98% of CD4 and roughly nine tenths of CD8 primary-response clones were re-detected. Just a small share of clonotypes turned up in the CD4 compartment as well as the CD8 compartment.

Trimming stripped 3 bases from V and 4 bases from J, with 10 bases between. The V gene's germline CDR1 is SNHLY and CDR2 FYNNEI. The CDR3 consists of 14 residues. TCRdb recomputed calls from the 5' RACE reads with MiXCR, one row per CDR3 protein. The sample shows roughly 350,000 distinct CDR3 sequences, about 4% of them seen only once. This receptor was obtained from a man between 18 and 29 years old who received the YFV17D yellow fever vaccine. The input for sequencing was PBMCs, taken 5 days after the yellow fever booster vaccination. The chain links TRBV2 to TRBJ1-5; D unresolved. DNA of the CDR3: TGTGCCAGCAGTGAGTACAGACTTAATCAGCCCCAGCATTTT. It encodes CASSEYRLNQPQHF.